Below, 30 T cell receptor beta chains from the same sample are listed, as sequenced in a study of T cells in Graves' hyperthyroidism and ophthalmopathy. The source material, RNA transcripts, was used to amplify TCR beta CDR3 regions. The TCR CDR3 was amplified in a first-round RT-PCR using the HTBI primer set. One entry per CDR3 protein, called by TCRdb with MiXCR from the multiplex PCR reads. The table lists some 550,000 distinct CDR3 sequences, less than 25% of them singletons. Material: blood. Source of these receptors: a man younger than 35 with Graves' hyperthyroidism.

This clonotype has ten or more counts. This chain connects TRBV29-1 to TRBJ1-2, with a weak D call TRBD1 (6 bases). The germline V and J ends were trimmed by 1 base and 8 bases, with 14 bases remaining between them. CDR1 and CDR2 (germline): SQVTM, ANQGSEA. This CDR3 is 13 amino acids long. The CDR3 protein is CSVEAQTGEGYTF. CDR3 in DNA: TGCAGCGTTGAAGCTCAGACAGGCGAAGGCTACACCTTC.

This chain uses TRBV11-1 with TRBJ2-7; 8 bases are shared with TRBD1. This CDR3 is built from 16 residues. J gave up 1 base and V 1 base, and 6 bases lay outside the gene matches. Germline V gene lookup returns CDR1 SGHAT and CDR2 FQDESV (reference sequence). This chain's CDR3 is CASSLDRNRGSYEQYF. CDR3 nucleotides: TGTGCCAGCAGCTTAGATAGGAACAGGGGGTCCTACGAGCAGTACTTC.

The chain combines TRBV7-9 with TRBJ2-5, with D tentatively TRBD1 (5 bases). The CDR3 consists of 14 residues. Germline V CDR1 and CDR2: SEHNR, FQNEAQ (reference sequence). The V end lost 2 bases, the J end lost 3 bases, and 10 bases lay between the germline ends. The CDR3 is CASSLSPGKETQYF. CDR3 nucleotide sequence: TGTGCCAGCAGCTTATCCCCAGGGAAAGAGACCCAGTACTTC.

Many counts were recorded for this clonotype. The chain employs TRBV6-5 and TRBJ1-1; 8 bases align to TRBD1. Germline-derived CDR1 and CDR2 are MNHEY and SVGAGI. V dropped 4 bases and J dropped 7; count of bases not matched to a gene: 11. The CDR3 contains 15 residues. CDR3 amino acids: CASSSIPGTGNEAFF. CDR3 in DNA: TGTGCCAGCAGTTCAATTCCCGGGACAGGTAATGAAGCTTTCTTT.

The table lists this clonotype with many counts. This CDR3 reads CASSPLDETQYF. The CDR3 DNA sequence: TGTGCCAGCAGTCCCCTGGACGAGACCCAGTACTTC. The V gene is TRBV12-3 or TRBV12-4, the J gene TRBJ2-5; D unresolved. The V gene lost 5 bases and the J gene lost 5 bases, with 9 bases spanning the gap. The CDR3 loop spans 12 amino acids.

This clonotype has a count of ten or more. The chain links TRBV20-1 to TRBJ2-5, with TRBD1 identical over 7 bases. The CDR3 totals 14 residues. Germline V lookup: CDR1 DFQATT, CDR2 SNEGSKA (reference sequence). V lost 6 bases to trimming and J lost 4 bases; unmatched junction nucleotides: 11. The CDR3 DNA is TGCAGTGCACAGACAGGGCCACCCGGAGAGACCCAGTACTTC. Its protein is CSAQTGPPGETQYF.

About this clonotype itself: This may come from a read error, since a much larger clone is one base off. The rearrangement joins TRBV12-3 or TRBV12-4 to TRBJ2-2, with D possibly being TRBD2 (7 bases). The CDR3 runs 15 residues. CDR3 sequence reads: CASRPLLGGGGELLF. The CDR3 nucleotides read TGTGCCAGCAGACCACTACTAGGGGGGGGCGGGGAGCTGCTTTTT.

The sample holds many counts of this clonotype. The chain uses TRBV12-3 or TRBV12-4 and TRBJ1-2, with D unresolved. The CDR3 has 13 residues. Trimming cost V 3 bases and J 2 bases, with 7 bases left between them. As DNA, the CDR3 is TGTGCCAGCAGTTTTGGGAAGAACTATGGCTACACCTTC. Its protein product is CASSFGKNYGYTF.

This clonotype was recorded many times. The genes are TRBV11-1 and TRBJ1-1; possible D gene TRBD1, 6 bases. V was clipped by 2 bases and J by 1 base, with 11 bases between them. In germline, CDR1 is SGHAT, CDR2 FQDESV (reference sequence). The CDR3 spans 15 residues. The DNA for the CDR3 is TGTGCCAGCAGCTTAATGGGGGGGCCGAACACTGAAGCTTTCTTT. It specifies CASSLMGGPNTEAFF.

The J gene is TRBJ2-7, the V gene TRBV4-1; tentative D call: TRBD1 (6 bases). CDR1 and CDR2 (germline): MGHRA, YSYEKL. The V end lost 3 bases, the J end lost 0 bases, and 12 bases lay between the germline ends. The CDR3 sequence is 15 residues long. CDR3 bases: TGCGCCAGCAGCCACGGACAGTTGAGCTCCTACGAGCAGTACTTC. It specifies CASSHGQLSSYEQYF.

This clonotype was detected ten times or more. The chain is built from TRBV28 and TRBJ1-5, with D possibly being TRBD1 (5 bases). This CDR3 spans 13 amino acids. Germline values: CDR1 MDHEN, CDR2 SYDVKM. V was shortened by 8 bases and J by 4 bases, with 12 bases between the two germline ends. DNA of the CDR3: TGTGCCAGCCCGGGACGTACAAATCAGCCCCAGCATTTT. It codes for CASPGRTNQPQHF.

The V and J genes are TRBV5-1 and TRBJ1-1; no definite D call. Germline-derived CDR1 and CDR2 are SGHRS and YFSETQ. The CDR3 has 15 amino acids. V lost 4 bases, J lost 10 bases, and 23 bases lay in between. In DNA, the CDR3 is TGCGCCAGCAGCATTGCAAACAGTGACCAAGGTGGAGCTTTCTTT. Its protein is CASSIANSDQGGAFF.

The gene calls are TRBV27 and TRBJ1-2, with a tentative D call TRBD1 (5 bases). The CDR3 length is 15 residues. Trimming pared 6 bases from V and 3 bases from J, leaving 17 bases between. Germline loops: CDR1 MNHEY, CDR2 SMNVEV (reference sequence). The CDR3: CASSSHAGTDYGYTF. In nucleotides, the CDR3 is TGTGCCAGCAGCTCCCACGCCGGGACGGACTATGGCTACACCTTC.

This clonotype was counted only a few times. A clone one base away is much larger, so this may be a read error. V and J are TRBV12-3 or TRBV12-4 and TRBJ2-2, with D maybe TRBD2 (5 bases). The CDR3 runs to 15 residues. The CDR3 bases are TGTGCCAGCAGCGGGCGGTCGTCGGCCACCGGGGAGCTGTCTTTT. Its protein product is CASSGRSSATGELSF.

This clonotype occurred many times. The rearrangement joins TRBV12-3 or TRBV12-4 to TRBJ2-4; maybe TRBD2 (6 bases). The CDR3 has 18 residues. With 5 bases removed from V and 0 bases from J, the gap between germline ends came to 20 bases. CDR3 DNA: TGTGCCAGCAGTCAAGGATCCATGGCGGGGCTAGCCAAAAACATTCAGTACTTC. This sequence encodes CASSQGSMAGLAKNIQYF.

This clonotype was seen at least ten times. The chain joins TRBV12-5 to TRBJ1-5; D not certain. CDR1 is LGHNT, CDR2 FRNRAP, per germline. The length of the CDR3 is 16 residues. V was shortened by 4 bases and J by 6 bases, with 19 bases between the two germline ends. DNA for the CDR3: TGTGCTAGTGGTTCCCCGGACCGCCTGGCAGGTCAGCCCCAGCATTTT. Translated: CASGSPDRLAGQPQHF.

This clonotype has ten or more counts. This chain links TRBV6-5 with TRBJ1-1; TRBD1 agrees at 7 bases. The germline V gene encodes CDR1 MNHEY and CDR2 SVGAGI. The V segment lost 5 bases and the J segment 6 bases; nucleotides outside the gene matches: 12. CDR3 size: 15 residues. This CDR3 reads CASSTPTGRKAEAFF. DNA of the CDR3: TGTGCCAGCAGTACTCCGACAGGGAGGAAGGCTGAAGCTTTCTTT.

This clonotype was counted at least ten times. The CDR3 DNA sequence: TGCAGCGTTGCCCAACCAGAGACCCAGTACTTC. Its translation is CSVAQPETQYF. The V and J genes are TRBV29-1 and TRBJ2-5; D is unclear. Germline lookup yields CDR1 SQVTM and CDR2 ANQGSEA. Trimming pared 4 bases from V and 4 bases from J, leaving 7 bases between. The CDR3 consists of 11 residues.

This clonotype was detected only a few times. The V call is TRBV6-1, the J call TRBJ2-2; D unresolved. The CDR3 contains 13 residues. The V end was cut by 7 bases, the J end by 7 bases, with 13 bases between. Germline CDR1 is MNHNS and CDR2 is SASEGT. CDR3 loop: CASTTTWDGELFF. As DNA, the CDR3 is TGTGCCAGCACCACGACATGGGACGGGGAGCTGTTTTTT.

The chain employs TRBV29-1 and TRBJ1-1; tentatively, D is TRBD1 (6 bases). The CDR3 sequence is 11 residues long. CDR1 SQVTM and CDR2 ANQGSEA come from the germline V gene. V lost 7 bases to trimming and J lost 10 bases, with 16 bases between them. DNA of the CDR3: TGCAGCGCGATAGGGGGGCTAGGAGCTTTCTTT. This sequence encodes CSAIGGLGAFF.

The genes are TRBV5-1 and TRBJ2-2, with D possibly TRBD2 on 5 matching bases. The CDR3 covers 16 residues. The V gene's germline CDR1 is SGHRS and CDR2 YFSETQ. The ends were cut back, 4 bases at V and 4 bases at J, with 17 bases in the middle. The CDR3 region is CASSSGAELRTGELFF. In DNA form, the CDR3 reads TGCGCCAGCAGCAGCGGCGCTGAACTGCGCACCGGGGAGCTGTTTTTT.

The chain is built from TRBV28 and TRBJ2-7, with a weak D call TRBD1 (6 bases). Germline CDR1 MDHEN, CDR2 SYDVKM. Trimming removed 7 bases from V and 3 bases from J, with 22 bases in between. This CDR3 is built from 16 residues. CDR3 protein: CASTRPTGSFLYEQYF. The CDR3 nucleotides read TGTGCCAGCACCCGACCCACAGGGTCATTCCTCTACGAGCAGTACTTC.

The genes are TRBV4-3 and TRBJ2-7, with D perhaps given as TRBD1 or TRBD2 (5 bases each). Germline V gene sequence: CDR1 LGHNA, CDR2 YSLEER. The CDR3 has 14 residues. The V gene lost 0 bases and the J gene lost 3 bases, with 9 bases spanning the gap. This CDR3 reads CASSQDWGNYEQYF. The CDR3 DNA is TGCGCCAGCAGCCAAGATTGGGGGAACTACGAGCAGTACTTC.

This clonotype was counted many times. The chain is built from TRBV7-9 and TRBJ1-2; TRBD1 matches at 7 bases. This CDR3 comprises 14 residues. V was pared by 8 bases and J by 6 bases, with 12 bases of the junction left unmatched. Germline-derived CDR1 and CDR2 are SEHNR and FQNEAQ (reference sequence). CDR3 DNA: TGTGCCAGCGGAGACGTAGGGACAGTTGATGGCTACACCTTC. Encoded protein: CASGDVGTVDGYTF.

The chain carries TRBV18 and TRBJ1-1; D ambiguous. There are 15 residues in the CDR3. Germline V gene sequence: CDR1 KGHSH, CDR2 LQKENI. Trimming cost V 4 bases and J 1 base, with 13 bases left between them. The CDR3 here is CASSLKQNTNTEAFF. The CDR3 DNA reads TGTGCCAGCTCACTCAAACAGAATACGAACACTGAAGCTTTCTTT.

The rearrangement joins TRBV6-1 to TRBJ1-2, with TRBD1 matching 7 bases. The J segment lost 0 bases and the V segment lost 6 bases, leaving 10 bases of the junction unmatched. CDR1 is MNHNS and CDR2 is SASEGT in the germline V gene. This CDR3 region has 16 residues. The CDR3 loop is CASRLTGYTPNYGYTF. DNA for the CDR3: TGTGCCAGCAGACTGACAGGGTACACGCCTAACTATGGCTACACCTTC.

This clonotype was counted between two and nine times. This sequence may be a read error, since a much larger clone differs from it by one base. The chain combines TRBV12-3 or TRBV12-4 with TRBJ1-5; no reliable D call. This CDR3 has 16 residues. V lost 0 bases, J lost 2 bases, and 11 bases lay in between. DNA of the CDR3: TGTGCCAGCAGTTTAGCTGCAGGTTTTGGCAATCAGCCCCAGCATTTT. Translating gives CASSLAAGFGNQPQHF.

This clonotype was counted at least ten times. The genes are TRBV6-6 and TRBJ1-2; tentatively, D is TRBD1 (5 bases). Germline loops: CDR1 MNHNY, CDR2 SVGAGI (reference sequence). V was cut by 11 bases and J by 4 bases, with 29 bases left in between. CDR3 length: 17 residues. CDR3 coding DNA: TGTGCCTCCCGAGGGGCGGGCCTGTCCATGTCGGGCTATGGCTACACCTTC. As protein: CASRGAGLSMSGYGYTF.

The V call is TRBV9, the J call TRBJ2-7; 8 bases are a match to TRBD1. The trim removed 4 bases at V and 4 bases at J, leaving 7 bases unmatched. Looked up from germline, CDR1 is SGDLS and CDR2 is YYNGEE. The CDR3 runs to 14 residues. The CDR3 reads CASSPDRVGYEQYF. The CDR3 DNA reads as TGTGCCAGCAGCCCGGACAGGGTGGGATACGAGCAGTACTTC.

Ten or more counts support this clonotype. This chain links TRBV6-5 with TRBJ1-2; possible D gene TRBD1, 5 bases. From germline, CDR1 is MNHEY and CDR2 SVGAGI. The CDR3 loop spans 16 amino acids. V lost 0 bases and J 1 base, leaving 12 bases between the germline ends. The CDR3 DNA reads as TGTGCCAGCAGTTACTCTGCAGGGAGGAATAACTATGGCTACACCTTC. Translating gives CASSYSAGRNNYGYTF.